Following are 27 T cell receptor beta chains from one sample sequenced in a study of human T cells and chemical hapten exposure. TCRdb recomputed calls from the RACE reads with MiXCR, one row per CDR3 protein. Of about 71,000 distinct CDR3 sequences detected, 9.8% appear once; the ten largest clones hold 3% to 3.5%. Noted time point: patch test 1, 2 weeks after DPC sensitization. As to treatment: therapeutic diphenylcyclopropenone sensitization with weekly scalp DPC. The source was whole blood, collected in connection with sensitization to the hapten diphenylcyclopropenone (DPC). These receptors originate from a woman between 35 and 50 years old with alopecia areata. Some clones in this sample may be carry-over from other donors' samples.

This clonotype was detected ten times or more. The gene calls are TRBV11-2 and TRBJ1-6; D is perhaps TRBD1 (5 bases). The CDR3 runs 13 residues. V was trimmed by 5 bases and J by 9 bases, leaving 11 bases between them. The germline gives CDR1 SGHAT, CDR2 FQNNGV. Written as DNA, the CDR3 is TGTGCCAGCAGCCGCGCAGGGTTTTCACCCCTCCACTTT. Amino acids: CASSRAGFSPLHF.

This clonotype occurred many times. The chain links TRBV7-2 to TRBJ2-1; maybe TRBD2 (7 bases). The CDR3 spans 18 residues. V was trimmed by 1 base and J by 8 bases, leaving 24 bases between them. Germline V CDR1 and CDR2: SGHTA, FQGNSA. Here the CDR3 DNA reads TGTGCCAGCAGCTTAGGGGCCGGGGGGCGGACCACTTTTTATGAGCAGTTCTTC. Encoded protein: CASSLGAGGRTTFYEQFF.

This clonotype was seen many times. The chain couples TRBV5-1 to TRBJ2-4; TRBD2 matches at 8 bases. Germline CDR1 reads SGHRS; CDR2 reads YFSETQ. The J segment lost 0 bases and the V segment lost 4 bases, leaving 6 bases of the junction unmatched. The CDR3 sequence is 16 residues long. CDR3 region: CASSREGSAAKNIQYF. DNA of the CDR3: TGCGCCAGCAGCCGGGAGGGGTCTGCAGCCAAAAACATTCAGTACTTC.

There are many counts of this clonotype. This chain joins TRBV7-9 and TRBJ2-4, with D perhaps matching TRBD1 (6 bases). The V end was cut by 5 bases, the J end by 0 bases, with 14 bases between. This CDR3 is 16 amino acids long. Looked up from germline, CDR1 is SEHNR and CDR2 is FQNEAQ (reference sequence). CDR3 nucleotides: TGTGCCAGCAGCGATCGGACAGCCCTAGCCAAAAACATTCAGTACTTC. As protein: CASSDRTALAKNIQYF.

This clonotype was detected ten times or more. J is TRBJ1-2 and V is TRBV4-3; D gene uncertain. The length of the CDR3 is 14 residues. V lost 5 bases to trimming and J lost 7 bases, with 17 bases between them. Germline V gene lookup returns CDR1 LGHNA and CDR2 YSLEER. The CDR3 spells CASSSIGESSGYTF. DNA for the CDR3: TGCGCCAGCAGCTCCATCGGGGAGTCTAGTGGCTACACCTTC.

In its sample, this clonotype was seen a few times. The chain is built from TRBV2 and TRBJ2-1; 10 bases match TRBD2. Germline V CDR1 and CDR2: SNHLY, FYNNEI. The CDR3 covers 15 residues. J gave up 4 bases and V 4 bases, and 4 bases lay outside the gene matches. This CDR3 is CASSGSGGMYNEQFF. The DNA for the CDR3 is TGTGCCAGCAGTGGTAGCGGGGGGATGTACAATGAGCAGTTCTTC.

This clonotype was seen a few times. V usage is TRBV7-2 and J usage is TRBJ2-7; 14 nucleotides agree with TRBD2. The V segment lost 5 bases and the J segment 0 bases; nucleotides outside the gene matches: 3. Germline CDR1 is SGHTA and CDR2 is FQGNSA. The CDR3 loop spans 16 amino acids. CDR3 sequence reads: CASSRGTSGSSYEQYF. DNA for the CDR3: TGTGCCAGCAGCCGGGGGACTAGCGGGAGCTCCTACGAGCAGTACTTC.

This clonotype appeared many times. The V and J genes are TRBV11-3 and TRBJ2-2, with TRBD1 matching over 7 bases. This CDR3 is built from 15 residues. Germline loops: CDR1 SGHNT, CDR2 YENEEA. V shed 2 bases, J shed 4 bases, and the junction held 4 bases outside the gene matches. CDR3 in amino acids: CASSLRGPGTGELFF. In DNA form, the CDR3 reads TGTGCCAGCAGCTTAAGGGGGCCCGGCACCGGGGAGCTGTTTTTT. The full variable domain, with the rest looked up from reference TRBV11-3 and TRBJ2-2, is EAGVVQSPRYKIIEKKQPVAFWCNPISGHNTLYWYLQNLGQGPELLIRYENEEAVDDSQLPKDRFSAERLKGVDSTLKIQPAELGDSAVYLCASSLRGPGTGELFFGEGSRLTVL.

This clonotype was seen many times. This chain uses TRBV9 with TRBJ2-3; D not certain. Germline CDR1 and CDR2: SGDLS and YYNGEE. Trimming stripped 4 bases from V and 0 bases from J, with 6 bases between. This CDR3 is 13 amino acids long. The DNA for the CDR3 is TGTGCCAGCAGCATTTCTAGCACAGATACGCAGTATTTT. This gives the protein CASSISSTDTQYF.

The chain combines TRBV3-1 with TRBJ1-4, with D tentatively TRBD1 (5 bases). This CDR3 contains 16 residues. V lost 1 base and J lost 8, with 17 bases in between. In germline, CDR1 is LGHDT, CDR2 YNNKEL (reference sequence). This chain's CDR3 is CASSQGDARGPEKLFF. CDR3 in DNA: TGTGCCAGCAGCCAAGGGGACGCACGGGGTCCGGAAAAACTGTTTTTT.

The table lists this clonotype with a few counts. The gene calls are TRBV9 and TRBJ2-2, with a weak D call TRBD1 (6 bases). The CDR3 loop spans 16 amino acids. Germline CDR1 and CDR2: SGDLS and YYNGEE. Trimming pared 4 bases from V and 4 bases from J, leaving 17 bases between. The CDR3, as DNA: TGTGCCAGCAGCATCCAGGGGACCTACTCCACCGGGGAGCTGTTTTTT. Translating it yields CASSIQGTYSTGELFF.

The gene calls are TRBV28 and TRBJ2-7; unclear D gene. Germline loops: CDR1 MDHEN, CDR2 SYDVKM. V dropped 5 bases and J dropped 3 bases, with 8 bases sitting between them. The CDR3 covers 12 residues. The CDR3 coding sequence is TGTGCCAGCAGTCGCGAAGTCTACGAGCAGTACTTC. Protein: CASSREVYEQYF.

This clonotype occurred a few times. The V call is TRBV5-1, the J call TRBJ2-2, with 8 bases matching TRBD2. Germline V gene sequence: CDR1 SGHRS, CDR2 YFSETQ. The CDR3 is 15 residues long. Trimming removed 5 bases from V and 2 bases from J; junction bases left unmatched: 5. The CDR3, as DNA: TGCGCCAGCAGATCCGGGACTAGTAACACCGGGGAGCTGTTTTTT. It codes for CASRSGTSNTGELFF.

This clonotype came up many times. The chain is built from TRBV30 and TRBJ1-4; D gene ambiguous. CDR1 and CDR2 from the germline V gene are GTSNPN and SVGIG (reference sequence). CDR3 size: 16 residues. The V gene lost 0 bases and the J gene lost 0 bases, with 11 bases spanning the gap. In nucleotides, the CDR3 is TGTGCCTGGAGTGTCAGCGCCGCAGCAACTAATGAAAAACTGTTTTTT. Translated, it gives CAWSVSAAATNEKLFF.

The sample holds many counts of this clonotype. The J gene is TRBJ2-7, the V gene TRBV5-4, with 8 bases aligning to TRBD2. Unmatched junction bases numbered 10, after V lost 4 bases and J lost 4 bases. The CDR3 totals 15 residues. Germline assignment: CDR1 SGHNT and CDR2 YYREEE (reference sequence). CDR3 region: CASSRGGRGSYEQYF. CDR3 in DNA: TGTGCCAGCAGCCGGGGGGGCAGGGGATCGTACGAGCAGTACTTC. The whole variable domain, filled in from reference TRBV5-4 and TRBJ2-7, reads ETGVTQSPTHLIKTRGQQVTLRCSSQSGHNTVSWYQQALGQGPQFIFQYYREEENGRGNFPPRFSGLQFPNYSSELNVNALELDDSALYLCASSRGGRGSYEQYFGPGTRLTVT.

This clonotype was observed a few times. CDR3 protein: CASSFYESGGGYNSPLHF. The CDR3 DNA reads TGTGCCAGCAGTTTCTACGAATCAGGGGGCGGTTATAATTCACCCCTCCACTTT. The rearrangement uses TRBV6-6 and TRBJ1-6; 8 positions match TRBD1. In germline, CDR1 is MNHNY, CDR2 SVGAGI (reference sequence). The CDR3 is made up of 18 amino acids. J was trimmed by 4 bases and V by 4 bases; bases with no gene match: 12.

This clonotype has at least ten counts. The rearrangement uses TRBV29-1 and TRBJ1-2; tentatively, D is TRBD1 (6 bases). Germline CDR1 reads SQVTM; CDR2 reads ANQGSEA. V lost 1 base and J lost 4, with 19 bases in between. This CDR3 is 16 amino acids long. The DNA for the CDR3 is TGCAGCGTTGAAGGGGGGGCGACAGGCCCTTCCTATGGCTACACCTTC. Translation gives CSVEGGATGPSYGYTF.

This clonotype was detected a few times. The rearrangement joins TRBV30 to TRBJ2-7; D gene uncertain. V lost 0 bases, J lost 2 bases, and 11 bases lay in between. This CDR3 region has 14 residues. The germline CDR1 and CDR2 sequences are GTSNPN and SVGIG (reference sequence). As DNA, the CDR3 is TGTGCCTGGAGTGTACAAGTGGTTGCCTACGAGCAGTACTTC. Protein sequence: CAWSVQVVAYEQYF.

This clonotype was counted many times. The chain couples TRBV3-1 to TRBJ1-5; 9 bases match TRBD1. The CDR3 extends over 15 amino acids. Germline V lookup: CDR1 LGHDT, CDR2 YNNKEL (reference sequence). With V trimmed by 4 bases and J by 1 base, 2 bases remained unmatched. CDR3 residues: CASSPGTGSNQPQHF. CDR3 nucleotide sequence: TGTGCCAGCAGCCCCGGGACAGGGAGCAATCAGCCCCAGCATTTT.

The chain combines TRBV29-1 with TRBJ1-1; weak D call: TRBD1 (6 bases). Germline V lookup: CDR1 SQVTM, CDR2 ANQGSEA. The CDR3 extends over 13 amino acids. V lost 5 bases, J lost 4 bases, and 14 bases lay in between. The CDR3 coding sequence is TGCAGCGTTCTGGGACAAGGGATCACTGAAGCTTTCTTT. Protein sequence: CSVLGQGITEAFF.

This clonotype was recorded many times. The chain has TRBV10-2 and TRBJ2-1, with no clear D. The CDR3 covers 13 residues. Germline assignment: CDR1 WSHSY and CDR2 SAAADI. The V end was cut by 7 bases, the J end by 2 bases, with 9 bases between. The CDR3 sequence is CASTWAPYNEQFF. The CDR3 nucleotides are TGCGCCAGCACGTGGGCCCCCTACAATGAGCAGTTCTTC.

This clonotype came up many times. The chain links TRBV7-6 to TRBJ2-1; unclear D gene. V shed 5 bases and J shed 4 bases, with 9 bases lying between them. CDR1 and CDR2 (germline): SGHVS, FNYEAQ. The CDR3 spans 13 residues. CDR3 nucleotides: TGTGCCAGCAGCCGTTCCACTTACAATGAGCAGTTCTTC. It specifies CASSRSTYNEQFF.

In this sample, this clonotype turned up many times. The CDR3 DNA sequence: TGTGCCAGCAGCCCAGAACCTGGAAACACCATATATTTT. Translated: CASSPEPGNTIYF. The gene calls are TRBV5-4 and TRBJ1-3, with D uncertain. CDR1 SGHNT and CDR2 YYREEE come from the germline V gene (reference sequence). The CDR3 has 13 amino acids. V was pared by 4 bases and J by 2 bases, with 7 bases between.

In this sample, this clonotype turned up a few times. The chain's CDR3 is CSARDAGGADTQYF. In DNA, the CDR3 is TGCAGTGCTAGAGATGCGGGGGGGGCAGATACGCAGTATTTT. V and J are TRBV20-1 and TRBJ2-3; 9 positions match TRBD2. The germline V gene has CDR1 DFQATT and CDR2 SNEGSKA (reference sequence). Trimming removed 0 bases from V and 4 bases from J; junction bases left unmatched: 2. The CDR3 is 14 amino acids.

This clonotype was recorded many times. The genes are TRBV12-3 or TRBV12-4 and TRBJ1-1, with TRBD1 as a possible D gene (5 bases). V lost 3 bases, J lost 8 bases, and 7 bases lay in between. The length of the CDR3 is 11 residues. The CDR3 sequence: CASSFGGEAFF. The CDR3 bases are TGTGCCAGCAGTTTTGGGGGAGAAGCTTTCTTT.

This clonotype was recorded many times. As DNA, the CDR3 is TGTGCCAGCAGCTCAGAAAACCGGGACCGCTATGGCTACACCTTC. This gives the protein CASSSENRDRYGYTF. The genes are TRBV7-9 and TRBJ1-2, with D possibly TRBD1 on 5 matching bases. CDR1 and CDR2 from the germline V gene are SEHNR and FQNEAQ (reference sequence). There are 15 residues in the CDR3. Trimming shortened V by 4 bases and J by 4 bases, and 16 bases separated the two germline ends.

This clonotype was recorded at least ten times. The chain combines TRBV7-2 with TRBJ2-6; 14 bases are a match to TRBD2. V gave up 3 bases and J gave up 4 bases; unmatched junction bases: 8. This CDR3 is built from 19 residues. The germline gives CDR1 SGHTA, CDR2 FQGNSA. In DNA, the CDR3 is TGTGCCAGCAGCTTGACTAGCGGGGGGGCCGGGTCCGGGGCCAACGTCCTGACTTTC. The encoded protein is CASSLTSGGAGSGANVLTF.